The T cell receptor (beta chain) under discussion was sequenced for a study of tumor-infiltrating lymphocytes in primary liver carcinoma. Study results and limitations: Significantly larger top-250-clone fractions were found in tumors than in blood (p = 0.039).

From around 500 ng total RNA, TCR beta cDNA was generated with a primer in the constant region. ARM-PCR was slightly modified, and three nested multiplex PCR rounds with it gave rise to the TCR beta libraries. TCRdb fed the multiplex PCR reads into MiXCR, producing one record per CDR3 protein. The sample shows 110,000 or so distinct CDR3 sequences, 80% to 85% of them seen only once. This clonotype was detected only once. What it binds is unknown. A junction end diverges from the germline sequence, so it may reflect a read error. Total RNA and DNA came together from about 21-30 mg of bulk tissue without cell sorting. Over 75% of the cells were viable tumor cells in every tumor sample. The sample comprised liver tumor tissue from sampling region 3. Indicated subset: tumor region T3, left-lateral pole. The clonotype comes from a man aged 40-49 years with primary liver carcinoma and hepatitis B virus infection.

The CDR3 nucleotides read TGTACCAGCAGTTTTAATACCAATCAGCCCCAGCATTTT. Translation: CTSSFNTNQPQHF. The chain uses TRBV12-3 or TRBV12-4 and TRBJ1-5; D gene unclear. CDR3 length equals 13 residues.